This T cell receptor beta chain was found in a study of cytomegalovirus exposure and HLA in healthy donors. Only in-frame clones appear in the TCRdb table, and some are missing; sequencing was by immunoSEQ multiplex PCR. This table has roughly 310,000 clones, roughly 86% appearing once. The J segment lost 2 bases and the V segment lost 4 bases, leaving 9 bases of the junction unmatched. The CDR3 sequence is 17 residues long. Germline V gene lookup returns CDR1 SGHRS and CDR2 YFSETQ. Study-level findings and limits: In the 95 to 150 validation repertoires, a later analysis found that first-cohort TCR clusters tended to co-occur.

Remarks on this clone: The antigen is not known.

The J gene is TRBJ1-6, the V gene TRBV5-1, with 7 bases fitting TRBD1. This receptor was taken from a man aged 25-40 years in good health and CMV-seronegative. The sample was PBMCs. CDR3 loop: CASSPDRASTYNSPLHF. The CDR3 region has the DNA TGCGCCAGCAGCCCCGACAGGGCTAGTACCTATAATTCACCCCTCCACTTT.